Included here is one T cell receptor beta chain sequence, with context. This record belongs to a study of molecular identifiers for immune sequencing clone quantification. Naive CD8 T cells, phenotype CD8+CD4-CCR7+CD45RA+, were sorted. V was trimmed by 3 bases and J by 2 bases, leaving 9 bases between them. Germline CDR1 MDHEN, CDR2 SYDVKM. This CDR3 has 14 residues. Preparation methods for the bulk TCR libraries were those previously described, with listed TCR primers. TCRdb re-called the PCR reads with MiXCR, one entry per CDR3 protein. The sample carries over 90,000 distinct CDR3 sequences, 30% to 35% recorded once.

Sample: naive CD8+ T cells from blood, with Jurkat cell RNA spiked in. Sample subset: FACS-sorted CD8+CD4-CCR7+CD45RA+ naive T cells. This sequence was found in a human donor in good health. Some libraries in this study had Jurkat cell RNA spiked in. The V gene is TRBV28, the J gene TRBJ2-3, with D perhaps matching TRBD2 (5 bases). CDR3 loop: CASSFLAPTDTQYF. The CDR3 DNA sequence: TGTGCCAGCAGTTTCTTAGCGCCCACAGATACGCAGTATTTT.